Following are 28 T cell receptor beta chains from one sample sequenced in a study of blood T cell repertoires in COVID-19 (dated by TCRdb to between 2020 and 2021). The protocol used for the library was the immunoSEQ multiplex PCR assay. The table was pulled from immuneACCESS by TCRdb, which kept in-frame rearrangements only. Such tables lose some clones; where checked, under half of the loss comes from unresolved V genes, and the rest has no known cause. Here the sample has about 250,000 clones; approximately 86% occur a single time. Under 1.5% of the sample lies in the top ten. Sample: peripheral blood. The source of these receptors is a man older than 75 with acute or convalescent COVID-19.

The gene calls are TRBV5-8 and TRBJ2-5, with D perhaps matching TRBD1 (6 bases). This CDR3 is 16 amino acids long. Germline V gives CDR1 SGHTS, CDR2 YDEGEE. Trimming left V 2 bases short and J 2 bases short, with 16 bases between. CDR3 loop: CASSFARGDIQETQYF. CDR3 coding DNA: TGTGCCAGCAGCTTTGCCCGAGGGGACATACAAGAGACCCAGTACTTC.

V and J are TRBV20-1 and TRBJ1-1; no clear D gene. The germline CDR1 and CDR2 sequences are DFQATT and SNEGSKA (reference sequence). The CDR3 has 11 residues. V lost 3 bases and J 7 bases, leaving 9 bases between the germline ends. CDR3 bases: TGCAGTGCTAGGCCAGGCCTTGAAGCTTTCTTT. Protein product: CSARPGLEAFF.

V and J are TRBV7-3 and TRBJ2-5, with 9 nucleotides matching TRBD1. The CDR3 runs to 16 residues. V shed 7 bases, J shed 2 bases, and the junction held 11 bases outside the gene matches. Germline CDR1 SGHTA, CDR2 FQGTGA. The CDR3 nucleotides read TGTGCCAGCATCCTAATCCGTGGACAGGGGCAAGAGACCCAGTACTTC. It codes for CASILIRGQGQETQYF.

This rearrangement joins TRBV7-8 to TRBJ2-3; 8 positions match TRBD1. Trimming at V came to 5 bases and at J to 0 bases, leaving 4 bases not matched to a gene. Germline V gene data show CDR1 as SGHVS and CDR2 as FQNEAQ. The CDR3 has 15 amino acids. Written as DNA, the CDR3 is TGTGCCAGCAGCCAAACAGGGGGAAGCACAGATACGCAGTATTTT. As protein: CASSQTGGSTDTQYF.

This sequence joins TRBV15 and TRBJ1-1; possible D gene TRBD1, 5 bases. Trimming removed 0 bases at V and 3 bases at J, with 8 bases between. CDR1 is LNHNV and CDR2 is YYDKDF in the germline V gene (reference sequence). This CDR3 has 14 amino acids. This chain's CDR3 is CATSRDPGDTEAFF. CDR3 DNA: TGTGCCACCAGCAGAGATCCGGGGGACACTGAAGCTTTCTTT.

The CDR3 protein is CASRGQQGLAKNIQYF. CDR3 sequence (DNA): TGTGCCAGCCGTGGTCAACAGGGGTTGGCCAAAAACATTCAGTACTTC. The gene calls are TRBV7-2 and TRBJ2-4; the match to TRBD1 covers 7 bases. The CDR3 has 16 residues. V dropped 8 bases and J dropped 1; count of bases not matched to a gene: 11. Germline V gives CDR1 SGHTA, CDR2 FQGNSA.

The chain carries TRBV6-5 and TRBJ1-1; D may be TRBD1 (6 bases). The CDR3 contains 16 residues. V was clipped by 2 bases and J by 1 base, with 14 bases between them. In germline, CDR1 is MNHEY, CDR2 SVGAGI. CDR3 amino acids: CASSYEAGDPNTEAFF. Written as DNA, the CDR3 is TGTGCCAGCAGTTACGAGGCAGGGGACCCGAACACTGAAGCTTTCTTT.

The V gene is TRBV15, the J gene TRBJ1-5, with TRBD1 matching over 7 bases. Looked up from germline, CDR1 is LNHNV and CDR2 is YYDKDF (reference sequence). V shed 8 bases, J shed 4 bases, and the junction held 5 bases outside the gene matches. The CDR3 extends over 13 amino acids. The CDR3 region is CATSQGRNQPQHF. The CDR3 bases are TGTGCCACCTCACAGGGGAGGAATCAGCCCCAGCATTTT.

The chain joins TRBV11-2 to TRBJ2-1; 8 bases are a match to TRBD2. CDR3 length: 17 residues. V was pared by 5 bases and J by 1 base, with 10 bases of the junction left unmatched. CDR1 and CDR2 from the germline V gene are SGHAT and FQNNGV. CDR3 nucleotides: TGTGCCAGCAGCCCAGGTCGGGCGGGAGGTTCCTACAATGAGCAGTTCTTC. Its translation: CASSPGRAGGSYNEQFF.

The genes are TRBV5-1 and TRBJ2-7; possible D gene TRBD1, 5 bases. Germline loops: CDR1 SGHRS, CDR2 YFSETQ. Trimming shortened V by 0 bases and J by 5 bases, and 9 bases separated the two germline ends. The CDR3 covers 13 residues. The DNA of the CDR3 is TGCGCCAGCAGCTTGGTCGTCAGGGACGAGCAGTACTTC. Protein sequence: CASSLVVRDEQYF.

The chain joins TRBV19 to TRBJ1-1, with TRBD1 as a possible D gene (5 bases). The CDR3 is made up of 13 amino acids. V was cut by 7 bases and J by 6 bases, with 15 bases left in between. Per germline, CDR1 LNHDA and CDR2 SQIVND (reference sequence). The DNA of the CDR3 is TGTGCCAGTACCCATCGGGAGGGGCCTGAAGCTTTCTTT. Its translation is CASTHREGPEAFF.

The count of this clone is one. This sequence joins TRBV6-4 and TRBJ1-2; 7 nucleotides agree with TRBD1. V lost 4 bases to trimming and J lost 7 bases; unmatched junction nucleotides: 9. The CDR3 loop spans 14 amino acids. In germline, CDR1 is MRHNA, CDR2 SNTAGT. CDR3 DNA: TGTGCCAGCAGTGTTCTACAGGGGAGCGGTGGCTACACCTTC. It codes for CASSVLQGSGGYTF.

This chain connects TRBV7-3 to TRBJ2-2; D perhaps matches TRBD1 (6 bases). V lost 5 bases and J 0 bases, leaving 10 bases between the germline ends. CDR3 size: 15 residues. From germline, CDR1 is SGHTA and CDR2 FQGTGA. As DNA, the CDR3 is TGTGCCAGCAGCCAGACAGGCGCGAACACCGGGGAGCTGTTTTTT. This codes for CASSQTGANTGELFF.

V and J are TRBV3-1 (or the pseudogene TRBV3-2) and TRBJ2-2; TRBD1 might be the D (5 bases). Trimming shortened V by 8 bases and J by 2 bases, and 12 bases separated the two germline ends. CDR3 length: 14 residues. Germline CDR1 and CDR2: LGHDT and YNNKEL (reference sequence). The CDR3 DNA is TGTGCCAGCCGCGAAAGGACAAACACCGGGGAGCTGTTTTTT. Residues: CASRERTNTGELFF.

This sequence joins TRBV6-6 and TRBJ2-3; D possibly corresponds to TRBD2 (5 bases). V was shortened by 2 bases and J by 1 base, with 13 bases between the two germline ends. The length of the CDR3 is 16 residues. Germline V gene lookup returns CDR1 MNHNY and CDR2 SVGAGI (reference sequence). CDR3 sequence: CASSYKEEWGTDTQYF. The CDR3 nucleotides read TGTGCCAGCAGTTACAAGGAGGAGTGGGGCACAGATACGCAGTATTTT.

The chain combines TRBV7-2 with TRBJ1-1; D not certain. CDR1 and CDR2 (germline): SGHTA, FQGNSA. The germline V and J ends were trimmed by 0 bases and 1 base, with 3 bases remaining between them. The CDR3 extends over 13 amino acids. CDR3 coding DNA: TGTGCCAGCAGCTTAGCACAGAACACTGAAGCTTTCTTT. It is translated as CASSLAQNTEAFF.

This chain connects TRBV27 to TRBJ2-1, with 8 positions matching TRBD2. In germline, CDR1 is MNHEY, CDR2 SMNVEV (reference sequence). The trim removed 5 bases at V and 4 bases at J, leaving 22 bases unmatched. This CDR3 is 20 amino acids long. Here the CDR3 reads CASSPHLGGRYMAYYNEQFF. The DNA for the CDR3 is TGTGCCAGCAGTCCCCATCTGGGCGGGAGGTACATGGCGTATTACAATGAGCAGTTCTTC.

This chain connects TRBV2 to TRBJ2-3; no reliable D call. There are 14 residues in the CDR3. The germline CDR1 and CDR2 sequences are SNHLY and FYNNEI. V lost 5 bases and J lost 2, with 11 bases in between. The DNA of the CDR3 is TGTGCCAGCAGTCGCGGTTATTTCACAGATACGCAGTATTTT. It codes for CASSRGYFTDTQYF.

In this sample, this clone turned up a few times. The J gene is TRBJ2-1, the V gene TRBV19, with 11 bases lining up with TRBD1. The germline V gene encodes CDR1 LNHDA and CDR2 SQIVND (reference sequence). J was trimmed by 7 bases and V by 5 bases; bases with no gene match: 4. The CDR3 loop spans 14 amino acids. CDR3 sequence reads: CASSFRDRGNEQFF. As DNA, the CDR3 is TGTGCCAGTAGTTTCCGGGACAGGGGGAATGAGCAGTTCTTC.

This chain links TRBV6-5 with TRBJ1-3; tentatively, D is TRBD1 (6 bases). Germline V gene data show CDR1 as MNHEY and CDR2 as SVGAGI. This CDR3 comprises 16 residues. V dropped 0 bases and J dropped 4 bases, with 13 bases sitting between them. The CDR3 spells CASSYSRPGVGNTIYF. CDR3 sequence (DNA): TGTGCCAGCAGTTACTCGAGGCCAGGGGTCGGAAACACCATATATTTT.

The rearrangement joins TRBV7-2 to TRBJ2-5; possibly TRBD1 for D (5 bases). Trimming stripped 5 bases from V and 5 bases from J, with 18 bases between. Germline V gene data show CDR1 as SGHTA and CDR2 as FQGNSA. CDR3 length: 15 residues. CDR3 bases: TGTGCCAGCAGCCCCGTCCAGGGCAGATCTGAGACCCAGTACTTC. It yields the protein CASSPVQGRSETQYF.

This clone was observed a few times. The rearrangement links TRBV2 to TRBJ2-7; a weak D match, TRBD2 (6 bases). This CDR3 spans 13 amino acids. CDR1 is SNHLY and CDR2 is FYNNEI in the germline V gene. V was trimmed by 7 bases and J by 6 bases, leaving 16 bases between them. DNA of the CDR3: TGTGCCAGCACGTCCGGAGGGGCGCGCGAGCAGTACTTC. It encodes CASTSGGAREQYF.

V gene TRBV10-3 combines with J gene TRBJ1-3; D is possibly TRBD1 (5 bases). Germline CDR1 ENHRY, CDR2 SYGVKD. Trimming shortened V by 4 bases and J by 0 bases, and 16 bases separated the two germline ends. The CDR3 loop spans 17 amino acids. The CDR3 region has the DNA TGTGCCATCAGTGGGGACCGGGACTGGAGCTCTGGAAACACCATATATTTT. Its protein is CAISGDRDWSSGNTIYF.

The J gene is TRBJ2-7, the V gene TRBV27; 8 bases fit TRBD2. J gave up 5 bases and V 2 bases, and 11 bases lay outside the gene matches. Germline CDR1 and CDR2: MNHEY and SMNVEV (reference sequence). This CDR3 region has 16 residues. This CDR3 reads CASSLEGAGALDEQYF. The CDR3 DNA sequence: TGTGCCAGCAGTTTAGAGGGAGCGGGGGCGCTAGACGAGCAGTACTTC.

The chain is built from TRBV13 and TRBJ1-5; D remains unclear. The length of the CDR3 is 12 residues. The V end lost 3 bases, the J end lost 5 bases, and 5 bases lay between the germline ends. Germline lookup yields CDR1 PRHDT and CDR2 FYEKMQ (reference sequence). As DNA, the CDR3 is TGTGCCAGCAGCTTCGCAGATCAGCCCCAGCATTTT. Translation: CASSFADQPQHF.

This chain links TRBV10-3 with TRBJ1-2; D possibly corresponds to TRBD1 (6 bases). Trimming took off 7 bases at V and 5 bases at J, with 14 bases between the two ends. Germline CDR1 and CDR2: ENHRY and SYGVKD. The CDR3 has 13 amino acids. CDR3 in amino acids: CAITWDISYGYTF. CDR3 bases: TGTGCCATCACTTGGGACATCTCATATGGCTACACCTTC.

The chain combines TRBV11-2 with TRBJ1-2, with 7 bases that match TRBD1. Trimming took 5 bases from V and 7 from J; bases not matched to a gene: 19. The germline V gene has CDR1 SGHAT and CDR2 FQNNGV. CDR3 length: 17 amino acids. This CDR3 is CASSPIILDRKGTGYTF. The CDR3 DNA sequence: TGTGCCAGCAGCCCTATAATACTGGACAGGAAGGGAACTGGCTACACCTTC.

The chain combines TRBV6-5 with TRBJ2-7, with 12 bases lining up with TRBD2. The CDR3 has 15 amino acids. Germline V gene data show CDR1 as MNHEY and CDR2 as SVGAGI. The trim removed 6 bases at V and 2 bases at J, leaving 5 bases unmatched. The CDR3 loop is CASSVTSGSPYEQYF. The CDR3, as DNA: TGTGCCAGCAGCGTGACTAGCGGGAGTCCCTACGAGCAGTACTTC.